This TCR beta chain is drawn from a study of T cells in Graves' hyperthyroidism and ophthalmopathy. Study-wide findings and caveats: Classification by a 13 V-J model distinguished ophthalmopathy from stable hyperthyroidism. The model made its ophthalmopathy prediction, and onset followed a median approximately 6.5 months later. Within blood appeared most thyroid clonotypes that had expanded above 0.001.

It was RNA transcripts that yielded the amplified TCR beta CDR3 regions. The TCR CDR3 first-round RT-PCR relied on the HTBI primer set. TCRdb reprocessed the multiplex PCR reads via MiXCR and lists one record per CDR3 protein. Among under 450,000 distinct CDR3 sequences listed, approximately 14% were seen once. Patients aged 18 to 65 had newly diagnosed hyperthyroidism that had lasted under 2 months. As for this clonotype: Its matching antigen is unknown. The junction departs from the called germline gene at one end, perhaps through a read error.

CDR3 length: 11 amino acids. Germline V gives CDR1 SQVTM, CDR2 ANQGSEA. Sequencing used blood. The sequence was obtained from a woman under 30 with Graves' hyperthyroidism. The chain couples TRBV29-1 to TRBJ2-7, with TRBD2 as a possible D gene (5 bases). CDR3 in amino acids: CGVEVAYEQYF. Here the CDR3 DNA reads TGCGGCGTTGAAGTAGCGTACGAGCAGTACTTC.